Listed below are T cell receptor beta chains from one sample, sequenced in a study of shared clonotypes between healthy human individuals. TCRdb's copy holds only in-frame clones and misses some; the assay was immunoSEQ multiplex PCR. The sample holds around 700,000 clones; around 67% are singletons and the top ten take roughly 1.7%. Sequenced input: memory CD4+ T cells sorted from blood. The receptors here all came from a woman under 40 in good health. Each CDR3 is given with its conserved first and last residue. The D gene is left open where the match is weak. The size entry is marked missing in some rows and otherwise reads once, few, many or a size class.

j_gene,d_gene,abundance,v_gene,CDR3nt,CDR3aa
TRBJ1-5,NA,few,TRBV6-5,TGTGCCAGCAGTTACTCGAGGGCAGCTCAGCCCCAGCATTTT,CASSYSRAAQPQHF
TRBJ2-7,NA,NA,TRBV11-2,TGTGCCAGCAGCCCGGCTGGATACAGGAACGAGCAGTACTTC,CASSPAGYRNEQYF
TRBJ1-5,NA,NA,TRBV18,TGTGCCAGCTCACCAGATTCCGGGAATCAGCCCCAGCATTTT,CASSPDSGNQPQHF
TRBJ1-5,TRBD1,NA,TRBV27,TGTGCCAGCAGTTCGAAAGGGACAGGGGGCCGGTTTCAGCCCCAGCATTTT,CASSSKGTGGRFQPQHF
TRBJ1-5,NA,few,TRBV7-3,TGTGCCAGCAGCTTAGGGTTGAGTCAGCCCCAGCATTTT,CASSLGLSQPQHF
TRBJ2-7,TRBD2,many,TRBV28,TGTGCCAGCAGTTTCCCTGGGGGGGATGAGCAGTACTTC,CASSFPGGDEQYF
TRBJ1-3,NA,NA,TRBV27,TGTGCCAGCAGTACCACAGGCTTCTCTGGAAACACCATATATTTT,CASSTTGFSGNTIYF
TRBJ2-6,NA,NA,TRBV2,TGTGCCAGGAGGCTAGCGCCTACGCGCTCTGGGGCCAACGTCCTGACTTTC,CARRLAPTRSGANVLTF
TRBJ2-1,NA,once,TRBV7-2,TGTGCCAGCAGCTTGTTTAGGAATGAGCAGTTCTTC,CASSLFRNEQFF
TRBJ1-5,NA,few,TRBV28,TGTGCCAGCAACACAGGGACCTTACAGCCCCAGCATTTT,CASNTGTLQPQHF
TRBJ2-5,NA,NA,TRBV4-2,TGTGCCAGCAGCCGAGGACAGATATTGTACCAAGAGACCCAGTACTTC,CASSRGQILYQETQYF
TRBJ2-5,NA,once,TRBV2,TGTGCCAGCAGTGAGGAGTATCAAGAGACCCAGTACTTC,CASSEEYQETQYF
TRBJ2-3,TRBD1,NA,TRBV6-1,TGTGCCAGCAGTGAAGCGCCTGGACAGGGCGCAGATACGCAGTATTTT,CASSEAPGQGADTQYF
TRBJ1-5,TRBD1,NA,TRBV6-6,TGTGCCAGCAGACTCGATGGGACAGACGGCCAGCCCCAGCATTTT,CASRLDGTDGQPQHF
TRBJ2-3,NA,NA,TRBV27,TGTGCCAGCAGTTTATTGGGGGACAGCACAGATACGCAGTATTTT,CASSLLGDSTDTQYF
TRBJ2-1,TRBD2,once,TRBV11-3,TGTGCCAGCAGCTCGGGGTCTAGCGGGAGGGGTTACAATGAGCAGTTCTTC,CASSSGSSGRGYNEQFF
TRBJ1-2,NA,NA,TRBV6-1,TGTGCCAGCAGGTCCTGGGGGAGAGAATATGGCTACACCTTC,CASRSWGREYGYTF
TRBJ1-2,TRBD1,few,TRBV5-1,TGCGCCAGCAGCTTGGAAAGGACAGGGTTGCCCAGGAACTATGGCTACACCTTC,CASSLERTGLPRNYGYTF
TRBJ1-1,NA,few,TRBV2,TGTGCCAGCAGTGGCGGGAATCCTGAAGCTTTCTTT,CASSGGNPEAFF
TRBJ1-4,TRBD1,NA,TRBV11-2,TGTGCCAGCGGGTGGGACAGGGGCGAAAAACTGTTTTTT,CASGWDRGEKLFF
TRBJ1-4,NA,NA,TRBV28,TGTGCCAGCAGTTTGGGACGGGGGCGGAACGAAAAACTGTTTTTT,CASSLGRGRNEKLFF
TRBJ1-1,NA,NA,TRBV14,TGTGCCAGCAGCGTCCAAGGGGACACTGAAGCTTTCTTT,CASSVQGDTEAFF
TRBJ2-5,TRBD2,NA,TRBV5-1,TGCGCCAGCAGCCTAACTAGCGGGAGGGCCTGGGAGACCCAGTACTTC,CASSLTSGRAWETQYF
TRBJ2-2,TRBD2,NA,TRBV29-1,TGCAGCGTTTTAGCGGGAACAAACACCGGGGAGCTGTTTTTT,CSVLAGTNTGELFF
TRBJ1-1,TRBD1,few,TRBV9,TGTGCCAGCAGCGTCCAGGGGGAGAACACTGAAGCTTTCTTT,CASSVQGENTEAFF
TRBJ2-5,TRBD2,NA,TRBV7-8,TGTGCCAGCAGTTCCACCACACTAGCGGGATTAGAGACCCAGTACTTC,CASSSTTLAGLETQYF
TRBJ2-1,NA,NA,TRBV10-3,TGTGCCATCAGTGGGCTAGAGGGTGGCAATGAGCAGTTCTTC,CAISGLEGGNEQFF
TRBJ2-3,NA,many,TRBV28,TGTGCCAGCAAGGGCCGGGACATCAGAATTACAGATACGCAGTATTTT,CASKGRDIRITDTQYF
TRBJ1-1,TRBD1,few,TRBV5-1,TGCGCCAGCCGCATCAAGGACAGGGCCACTGAAGCTTTCTTT,CASRIKDRATEAFF
TRBJ1-1,NA,few,TRBV5-6,TGTGCCAGCAGCTTGTTTGAGGGTGTGAACACTGAAGCTTTCTTT,CASSLFEGVNTEAFF
TRBJ2-5,TRBD2,once,TRBV4-1,TGCGCCAGCAGCCAAGCAGGGACTATGAAAGAGACCCAGTACTTC,CASSQAGTMKETQYF
TRBJ2-3,NA,NA,TRBV4-1,TGCGCCAGCAGCCAACCTACACAAGGGACAGATACGCAGTATTTT,CASSQPTQGTDTQYF
TRBJ1-2,NA,once,TRBV2,TGTGCCAGCAGTGCGGCCAGGGGTAGAAGGTATGGCTACACCTTC,CASSAARGRRYGYTF
TRBJ1-5,NA,once,TRBV28,TGTGCCAGCAGTCTATGGGGTCAGCCCCAGCATTTT,CASSLWGQPQHF
TRBJ2-1,NA,NA,TRBV6-4,TGTGCCAGCAGCCGGGACTTCTTAGACAATGAGCAGTTCTTC,CASSRDFLDNEQFF
TRBJ2-7,TRBD1,NA,TRBV7-9,TGTGCCAGCAGCTCTACAGGGGTTTCGGACGAGCAGTACTTC,CASSSTGVSDEQYF
TRBJ1-5,NA,NA,TRBV6-4,TGTGCCACATTATTTTTCTCGCATCAGCCCCAGCATTTT,CATLFFSHQPQHF
TRBJ1-5,NA,NA,TRBV18,TGTGCCAGCTCACCACCGTTTTCAGGGGATCAGCCCCAGCATTTT,CASSPPFSGDQPQHF
TRBJ2-7,NA,NA,TRBV28,TGTGCCAGCAGTGAGGAATCAAGGGAGCAGTACTTC,CASSEESREQYF
TRBJ2-2,NA,NA,TRBV11-2,TGTGCCAGCAGCTTAAGGGGGAGAGAGCTGTTTTTT,CASSLRGRELFF
TRBJ2-7,NA,NA,TRBV30,TGTGCCTGGAACCGGGCCTCGGGAGAGCAGTACTTC,CAWNRASGEQYF
TRBJ2-3,NA,NA,TRBV29-1,TGCAGCGTTGATATCAGTTTAGATACGCAGTATTTT,CSVDISLDTQYF
TRBJ2-2,TRBD1,few,TRBV14,TGTGCCAGCAGCCAAGTTTTCGGGACAGGGAAAACCGGGGAGCTGTTTTTT,CASSQVFGTGKTGELFF